This T cell receptor (beta chain) was obtained from a study of OX40 agonist ivuxolimab in advanced cancers. Study-wide results and caveats: Clonal expansion from baseline to week 6 occurred in both CD4+ and CD8+ T cells.

Notes on this clone: Its antigen is still unknown.

This table comes from immunoSEQ multiplex PCR, and its TCRdb copy is limited to in-frame clones, with some not included. The sample records roughly 56,000 clones, about 91% being singletons. The V segment lost 5 bases and the J segment 6 bases; nucleotides outside the gene matches: 4. CDR1 is MNHEY and CDR2 is SMNVEV in the germline V gene (reference sequence). The CDR3 runs 16 residues. This material consisted of CD4+ or CD8+ T cells sorted from blood, taken in a trial of the OX40 agonist ivuxolimab. This TCR was recovered from an adult with an advanced solid tumor such as melanoma, head and neck, liver or kidney cancer. The V call is TRBV27, the J call TRBJ2-2; 15 bases match TRBD2. CDR3 in amino acids: CASSTGLAGGAGELFF. The CDR3 DNA sequence: TGTGCCAGCAGTACCGGACTAGCGGGGGGGGCCGGGGAGCTGTTTTTT.